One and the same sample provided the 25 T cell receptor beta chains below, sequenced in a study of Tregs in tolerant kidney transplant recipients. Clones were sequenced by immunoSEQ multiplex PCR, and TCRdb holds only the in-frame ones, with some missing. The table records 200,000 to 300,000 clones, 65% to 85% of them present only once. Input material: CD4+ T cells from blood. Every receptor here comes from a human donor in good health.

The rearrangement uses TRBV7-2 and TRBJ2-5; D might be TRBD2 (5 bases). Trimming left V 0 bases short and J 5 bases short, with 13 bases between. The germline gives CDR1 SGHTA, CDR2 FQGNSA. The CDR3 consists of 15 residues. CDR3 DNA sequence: TGTGCCAGCAGCTTAGCCCCCGGGATTACGGAGACCCAGTACTTC. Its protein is CASSLAPGITETQYF.

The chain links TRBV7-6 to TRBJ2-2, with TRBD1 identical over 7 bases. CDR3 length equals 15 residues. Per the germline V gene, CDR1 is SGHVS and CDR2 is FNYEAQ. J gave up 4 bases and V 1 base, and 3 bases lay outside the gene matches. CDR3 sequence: CASSLVPGGTGELFF. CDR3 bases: TGTGCCAGCAGCTTAGTTCCAGGGGGCACCGGGGAGCTGTTTTTT.

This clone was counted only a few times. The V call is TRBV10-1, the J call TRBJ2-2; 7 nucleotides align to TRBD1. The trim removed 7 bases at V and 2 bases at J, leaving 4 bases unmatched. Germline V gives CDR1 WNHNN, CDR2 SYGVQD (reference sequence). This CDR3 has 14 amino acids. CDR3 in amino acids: CASKPGGNTGELFF. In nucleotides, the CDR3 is TGCGCCAGCAAGCCAGGGGGTAACACCGGGGAGCTGTTTTTT.

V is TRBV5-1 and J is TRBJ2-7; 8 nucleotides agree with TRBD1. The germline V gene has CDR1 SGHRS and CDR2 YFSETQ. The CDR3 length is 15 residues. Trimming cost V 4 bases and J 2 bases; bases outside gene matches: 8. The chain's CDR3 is CASSLVGQEPYEQYF. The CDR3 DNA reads TGCGCCAGCAGCCTAGTGGGACAGGAACCCTACGAGCAGTACTTC.

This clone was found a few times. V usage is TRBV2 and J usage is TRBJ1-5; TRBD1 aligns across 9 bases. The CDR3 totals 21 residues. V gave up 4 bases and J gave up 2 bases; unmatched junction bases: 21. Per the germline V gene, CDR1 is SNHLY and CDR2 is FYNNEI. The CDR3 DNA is TGTGCCAGCAGTGGAAAGCGGTCGGGGACAGGGTTATTTGATGGCAATCAGCCCCAGCATTTT. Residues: CASSGKRSGTGLFDGNQPQHF.

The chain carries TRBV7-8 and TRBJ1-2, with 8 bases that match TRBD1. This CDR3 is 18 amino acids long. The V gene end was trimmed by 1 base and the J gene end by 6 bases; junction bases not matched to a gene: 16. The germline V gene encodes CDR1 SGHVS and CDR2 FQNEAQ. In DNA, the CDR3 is TGTGCCAGCAGCTTAGGGTACAGGGGGAGAATAGGAGAGCATGGCTACACCTTC. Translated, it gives CASSLGYRGRIGEHGYTF.

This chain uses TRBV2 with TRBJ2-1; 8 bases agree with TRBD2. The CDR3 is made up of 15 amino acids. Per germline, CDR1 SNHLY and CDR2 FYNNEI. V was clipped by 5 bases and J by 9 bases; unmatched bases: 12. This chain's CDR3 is CASSPSSTAGAEQFF. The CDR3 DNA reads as TGTGCCAGCAGTCCCTCCTCCACAGCGGGAGCTGAGCAGTTCTTC.

CDR3 coding DNA: TGTGCCAGCAGTCGGGGGTGGGCAGGGGAGAGCAATCAGCCCCAGCATTTT. As protein: CASSRGWAGESNQPQHF. This chain uses TRBV7-8 with TRBJ1-5; D perhaps matches TRBD1 (6 bases). V shed 6 bases and J shed 1 base, with 19 bases lying between them. The CDR3 is made up of 17 amino acids. Germline CDR1 reads SGHVS; CDR2 reads FQNEAQ.

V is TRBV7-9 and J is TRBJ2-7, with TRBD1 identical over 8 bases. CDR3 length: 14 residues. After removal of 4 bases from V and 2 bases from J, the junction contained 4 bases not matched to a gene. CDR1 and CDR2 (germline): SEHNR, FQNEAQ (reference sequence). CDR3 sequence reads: CASSYDRGAYEQYF. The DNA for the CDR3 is TGTGCCAGCAGCTATGACAGGGGAGCCTACGAGCAGTACTTC.

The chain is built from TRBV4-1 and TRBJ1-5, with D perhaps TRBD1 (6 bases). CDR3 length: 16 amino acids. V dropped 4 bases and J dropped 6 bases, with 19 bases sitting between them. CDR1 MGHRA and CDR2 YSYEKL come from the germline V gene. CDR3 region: CASSRTQGISVQPQHF. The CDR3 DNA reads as TGCGCCAGCAGCCGGACTCAGGGGATAAGCGTTCAGCCCCAGCATTTT.

CDR3 bases: TGCGCCAGCAGCCCCGGGCAGGGTGAAGCTTTCTTT. The encoded protein is CASSPGQGEAFF. This sequence joins TRBV10-1 and TRBJ1-1; TRBD1 might be the D (5 bases). The germline V gene has CDR1 WNHNN and CDR2 SYGVQD (reference sequence). The CDR3 has 12 residues. Trimming cost V 6 bases and J 7 bases, with 12 bases left between them.

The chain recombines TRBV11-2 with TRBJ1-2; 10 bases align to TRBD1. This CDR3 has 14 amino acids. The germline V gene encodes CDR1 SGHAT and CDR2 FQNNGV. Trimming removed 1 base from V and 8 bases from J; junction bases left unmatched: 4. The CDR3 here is CASSLGQGAPGYTF. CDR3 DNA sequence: TGTGCCAGCAGCTTAGGACAGGGGGCGCCCGGCTACACCTTC. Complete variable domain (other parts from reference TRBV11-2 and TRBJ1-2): EAGVAQSPRYKIIEKRQSVAFWCNPISGHATLYWYQQILGQGPKLLIQFQNNGVVDDSQLPKDRFSAERLKGVDSTLKIQPAKLEDSAVYLCASSLGQGAPGYTFGSGTRLTVV.

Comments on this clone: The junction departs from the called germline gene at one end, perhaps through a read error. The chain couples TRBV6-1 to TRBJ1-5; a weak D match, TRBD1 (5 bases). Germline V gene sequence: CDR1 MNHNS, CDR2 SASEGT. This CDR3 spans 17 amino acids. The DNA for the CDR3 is TGTGCCAGCAGGGAAGGGACTCTACCATTGAGCAATCAGCCCCAGCATTTT. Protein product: CASREGTLPLSNQPQHF.

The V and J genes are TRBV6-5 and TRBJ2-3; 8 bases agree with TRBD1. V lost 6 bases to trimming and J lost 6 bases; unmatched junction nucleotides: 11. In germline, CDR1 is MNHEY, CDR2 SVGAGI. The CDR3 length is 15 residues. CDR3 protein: CASSGQGGRLDTQYF. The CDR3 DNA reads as TGTGCCAGCAGCGGACAGGGTGGCCGTTTGGATACGCAGTATTTT.

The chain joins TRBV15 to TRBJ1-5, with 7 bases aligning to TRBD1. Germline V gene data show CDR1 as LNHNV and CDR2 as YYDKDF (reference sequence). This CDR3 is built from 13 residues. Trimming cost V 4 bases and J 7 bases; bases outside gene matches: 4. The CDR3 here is CATSKRGQQPQHF. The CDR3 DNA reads TGTGCCACCAGCAAAAGGGGGCAACAGCCCCAGCATTTT.

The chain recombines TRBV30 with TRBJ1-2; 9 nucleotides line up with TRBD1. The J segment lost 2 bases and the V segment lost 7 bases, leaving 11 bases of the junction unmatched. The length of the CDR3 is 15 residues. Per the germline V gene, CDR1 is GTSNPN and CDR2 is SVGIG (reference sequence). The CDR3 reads CASHRDRAHNYGYTF. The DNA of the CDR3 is TGTGCCTCCCATCGGGACAGGGCTCACAACTATGGCTACACCTTC.

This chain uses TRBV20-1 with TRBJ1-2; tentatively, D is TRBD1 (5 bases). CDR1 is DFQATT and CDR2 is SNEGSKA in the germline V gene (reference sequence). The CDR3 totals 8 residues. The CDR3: CRDDRGTF. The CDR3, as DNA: TGCAGAGATGACAGAGGCACCTTC.

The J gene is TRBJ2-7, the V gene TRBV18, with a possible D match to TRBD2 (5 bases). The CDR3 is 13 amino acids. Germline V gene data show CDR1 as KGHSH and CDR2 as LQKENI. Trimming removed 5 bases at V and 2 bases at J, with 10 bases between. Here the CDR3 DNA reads TGTGCCAGCTCAGTGAGGGATGCCTACGAGCAGTACTTC. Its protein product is CASSVRDAYEQYF.

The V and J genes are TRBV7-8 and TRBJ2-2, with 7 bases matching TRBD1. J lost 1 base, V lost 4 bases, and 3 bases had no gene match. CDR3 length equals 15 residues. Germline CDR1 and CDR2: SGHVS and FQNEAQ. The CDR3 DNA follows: TGTGCCAGCAGCTCCCGACAGGGGAACACCGGGGAGCTGTTTTTT. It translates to CASSSRQGNTGELFF.

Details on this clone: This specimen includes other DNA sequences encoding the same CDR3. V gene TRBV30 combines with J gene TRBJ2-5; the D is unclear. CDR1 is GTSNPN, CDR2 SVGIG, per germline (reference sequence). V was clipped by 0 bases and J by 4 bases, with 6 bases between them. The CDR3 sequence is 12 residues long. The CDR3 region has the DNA TGTGCCTGGAGTGTAGCTCGAGAGACCCAGTACTTC. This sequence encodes CAWSVARETQYF. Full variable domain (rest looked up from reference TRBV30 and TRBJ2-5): SQTIHQWPATLVQPVGSPLSLECTVEGTSNPNLYWYRQAAGRGLQLLFYSVGIGQISSEVPQNLSASRPQDRQFILSSKKLLLSDSGFYLCAWSVARETQYFGPGTRLLVL.

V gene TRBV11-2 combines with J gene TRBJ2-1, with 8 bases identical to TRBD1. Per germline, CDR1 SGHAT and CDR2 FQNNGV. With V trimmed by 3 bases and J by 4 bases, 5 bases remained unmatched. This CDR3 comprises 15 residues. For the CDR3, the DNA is TGTGCCAGCAGCTTGGGGACAGGAGCTTACAATGAGCAGTTCTTC. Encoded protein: CASSLGTGAYNEQFF.

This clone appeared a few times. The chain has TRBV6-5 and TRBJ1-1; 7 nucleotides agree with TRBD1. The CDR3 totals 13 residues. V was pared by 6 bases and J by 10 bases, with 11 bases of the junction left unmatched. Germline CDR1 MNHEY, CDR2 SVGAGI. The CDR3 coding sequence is TGTGCCAGCAGACCGGACCGGACAGGCGGAGCTTTCTTT. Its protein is CASRPDRTGGAFF.

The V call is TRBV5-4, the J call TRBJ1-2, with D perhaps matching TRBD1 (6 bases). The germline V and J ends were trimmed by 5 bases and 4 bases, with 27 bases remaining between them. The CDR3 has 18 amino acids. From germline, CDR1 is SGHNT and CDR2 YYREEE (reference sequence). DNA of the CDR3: TGTGCCAGCAGGATAAACGTGTACGGGGGCTTCGGGGGCTATGGCTACACCTTC. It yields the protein CASRINVYGGFGGYGYTF.

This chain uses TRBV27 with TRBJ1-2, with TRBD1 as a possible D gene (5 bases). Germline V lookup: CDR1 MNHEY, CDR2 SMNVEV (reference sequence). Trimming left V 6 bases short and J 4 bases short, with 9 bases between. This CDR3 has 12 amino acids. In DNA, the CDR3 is TGTGCCAGCAGGTCGGGACCCTATGGCTACACCTTC. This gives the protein CASRSGPYGYTF.

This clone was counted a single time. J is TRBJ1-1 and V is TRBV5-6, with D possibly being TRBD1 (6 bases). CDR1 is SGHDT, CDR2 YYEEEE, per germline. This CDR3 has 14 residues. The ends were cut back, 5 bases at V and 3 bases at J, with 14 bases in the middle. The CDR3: CASRSRGADTEAFF. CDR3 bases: TGTGCCAGCAGGTCACGGGGGGCTGACACTGAAGCTTTCTTT.